These 26 T cell receptor beta chains share one sample of origin, sequenced in a study of cytomegalovirus exposure and HLA in healthy donors. The PCR contained 60 Vbeta and 13 Jbeta primers. Sequenced by immunoSEQ multiplex PCR; TCRdb stores in-frame clones only, minus some. This table has more than 150,000 clones, 82% appearing once. The material sequenced was PBMCs. The source of these receptors is a man aged 35-49 years in good health and CMV-seronegative.

This clone has a handful of counts. This sample includes further DNA sequences coding for the same CDR3. The rearrangement joins TRBV5-1 to TRBJ1-1, with a possible D match to TRBD1 (5 bases). The germline CDR1 and CDR2 sequences are SGHRS and YFSETQ. With 4 bases removed from V and 3 bases from J, the gap between germline ends came to 10 bases. CDR3 length: 13 amino acids. This CDR3 is CASSQQGYTEAFF. The CDR3 DNA is TGCGCCAGCAGCCAGCAGGGTTACACTGAAGCTTTCTTT.

This clone appeared a few times. In DNA form, the CDR3 reads TGTGCCAGCAGTGAAGTGGTTACAGGGGGCCGAGCTAATGAAAAACTGTTTTTT. Encoded protein: CASSEVVTGGRANEKLFF. V gene TRBV6-1 combines with J gene TRBJ1-4; 9 nucleotides align to TRBD1. Per germline, CDR1 MNHNS and CDR2 SASEGT. This CDR3 has 18 amino acids. V gave up 1 base and J gave up 3 bases; unmatched junction bases: 9.

This clone was observed once. The chain is built from TRBV19 and TRBJ1-2, with 7 bases aligning to TRBD1. The V segment lost 6 bases and the J segment 4 bases; nucleotides outside the gene matches: 2. The CDR3 extends over 12 amino acids. Germline V CDR1 and CDR2: LNHDA, SQIVND (reference sequence). The CDR3 DNA sequence: TGTGCCAGTAGCCGGACAGGCTATGGCTACACCTTC. Encoded protein: CASSRTGYGYTF.

This chain uses TRBV28 with TRBJ1-1; D might be TRBD1 (6 bases). The CDR3 has 16 residues. The V gene's germline CDR1 is MDHEN and CDR2 SYDVKM. V was cut by 3 bases and J by 1 base, with 15 bases left in between. CDR3 nucleotide sequence: TGTGCCAGCAGTTTGGGGCAGGGGATGTGGAACACTGAAGCTTTCTTT. This sequence encodes CASSLGQGMWNTEAFF.

The V and J genes are TRBV29-1 and TRBJ1-1, with a weak D call TRBD1 (6 bases). V dropped 6 bases and J dropped 1 base, with 12 bases sitting between them. Per germline, CDR1 SQVTM and CDR2 ANQGSEA. This CDR3 is 13 amino acids long. The CDR3 region is CSVLTGRNTEAFF. The CDR3 DNA is TGCAGCGTCCTGACAGGACGGAACACTGAAGCTTTCTTT.

This chain links TRBV7-6 with TRBJ2-3; TRBD2 agrees at 7 bases. The CDR3 has 15 amino acids. Germline lookup yields CDR1 SGHVS and CDR2 FNYEAQ. Trimming cost V 6 bases and J 0 bases; bases outside gene matches: 6. The CDR3 region has the DNA TGTGCCAGCAGTCTAGCGGCTTTAAGCACAGATACGCAGTATTTT. This encodes CASSLAALSTDTQYF.

Details on this clone: Other nucleotide sequences in the sample specify the same CDR3. The genes are TRBV5-1 and TRBJ1-5; 8 bases fit TRBD1. The CDR3 consists of 16 residues. The germline gives CDR1 SGHRS, CDR2 YFSETQ. V lost 4 bases to trimming and J lost 5 bases; unmatched junction nucleotides: 11. In nucleotides, the CDR3 is TGCGCCAGCAGCCTGGCCCCTACAGGGGGAGATCAGCCCCAGCATTTT. It is translated as CASSLAPTGGDQPQHF.

The rearrangement joins TRBV5-1 to TRBJ2-7; TRBD2 is a possible D gene (7 bases). Germline-derived CDR1 and CDR2 are SGHRS and YFSETQ. Trimming pared 4 bases from V and 4 bases from J, leaving 15 bases between. The CDR3 is 14 amino acids. CDR3 amino acids: CASSRGGPLYEQYF. CDR3 sequence (DNA): TGCGCCAGCAGCAGGGGGGGCCCCCTTTACGAGCAGTACTTC.

This clone is a singleton in its sample. The chain has TRBV18 and TRBJ2-7; a possible D gene is TRBD2 (6 bases). Trimming cost V 3 bases and J 4 bases, with 16 bases left between them. CDR3 length: 15 amino acids. The germline CDR1 and CDR2 sequences are KGHSH and LQKENI. The CDR3 is CASSPLADPSYEQYF. CDR3 nucleotide sequence: TGTGCCAGCTCACCTTTAGCGGATCCTTCTTACGAGCAGTACTTC.

The rearrangement links TRBV9 to TRBJ2-7, with a tentative D call TRBD2 (6 bases). This CDR3 spans 15 amino acids. Looked up from germline, CDR1 is SGDLS and CDR2 is YYNGEE. Between the trimmed V and J ends, which lost 0 bases and 4 bases, there was a span of 14 bases. The CDR3 DNA follows: TGTGCCAGCAGCGTAGCCCCGGGACTTCAGTACGAGCAGTACTTC. Its translation is CASSVAPGLQYEQYF.

With regard to this clone: The same CDR3 also results from other DNA sequences found in this sample. V is TRBV19 and J is TRBJ1-5; D gene uncertain. Germline-derived CDR1 and CDR2 are LNHDA and SQIVND (reference sequence). V dropped 0 bases and J dropped 3 bases, with 9 bases sitting between them. The CDR3 is 15 amino acids. For the CDR3, the DNA is TGTGCCAGTAGTATAGATGGGCAGGTCAATCAGCCCCAGCATTTT. Its protein product is CASSIDGQVNQPQHF.

This rearrangement joins TRBV15 to TRBJ1-3; possible D gene TRBD1, 6 bases. The CDR3 has 16 residues. V shed 4 bases and J shed 2 bases, with 15 bases lying between them. Germline V CDR1 and CDR2: LNHNV, YYDKDF (reference sequence). This CDR3 is CATSTRLQGTGNTIYF. The CDR3 nucleotides are TGTGCCACCAGCACTAGACTTCAGGGGACTGGAAACACCATATATTTT. Drawing the rest from reference TRBV15 and TRBJ1-3, the complete variable domain is DAMVIQNPRYQVTQFGKPVTLSCSQTLNHNVMYWYQQKSSQAPKLLFHYYDKDFNNEADTPDNFQSRRPNTSFCFLDIRSPGLGDTAMYLCATSTRLQGTGNTIYFGEGSWLTVV.

This chain connects TRBV7-2 to TRBJ2-7; TRBD2 matches 11 bases. CDR1 is SGHTA and CDR2 is FQGNSA in the germline V gene. There are 15 residues in the CDR3. J was trimmed by 6 bases and V by 6 bases; bases with no gene match: 10. The CDR3: CASSSMTSGTSEQYF. The CDR3 region has the DNA TGTGCCAGCAGTTCCATGACTAGCGGGACCTCCGAGCAGTACTTC.

The chain employs TRBV9 and TRBJ2-2; 12 bases map to TRBD2. J gave up 4 bases and V 0 bases, and 1 base lay outside the gene matches. CDR3 length: 16 amino acids. Germline assignment: CDR1 SGDLS and CDR2 YYNGEE. CDR3 region: CASSVGLAGATGELFF. DNA of the CDR3: TGTGCCAGCAGCGTAGGACTAGCGGGGGCCACCGGGGAGCTGTTTTTT.

V gene TRBV5-1 combines with J gene TRBJ2-3, with 12 bases that match TRBD2. CDR1 and CDR2 from the germline V gene are SGHRS and YFSETQ. The CDR3 is made up of 14 amino acids. J gave up 6 bases and V 4 bases, and 3 bases lay outside the gene matches. The CDR3 nucleotides read TGCGCCAGCAGCCTAGCGGGAGGGATGGATACGCAGTATTTT. It translates to CASSLAGGMDTQYF.

The chain couples TRBV7-2 to TRBJ2-3; TRBD2 might be the D (5 bases). Germline values: CDR1 SGHTA, CDR2 FQGNSA. This CDR3 is 15 amino acids long. Trimming removed 5 bases from V and 2 bases from J, with 14 bases in between. The CDR3 is CASSPGVTTTDTQYF. As DNA, the CDR3 is TGTGCCAGCAGCCCCGGGGTTACAACCACAGATACGCAGTATTTT.

This sequence joins TRBV10-1 and TRBJ2-7; 12 bases map to TRBD2. Germline V gene lookup returns CDR1 WNHNN and CDR2 SYGVQD (reference sequence). The CDR3 length is 20 residues. The trim removed 4 bases at V and 9 bases at J, leaving 25 bases unmatched. The CDR3, as DNA: TGCGCCAGCAGTGTACAGCGAGGACTAGCGGGGAGACTATGGGACCTTGGGCAGTACTTC. It translates to CASSVQRGLAGRLWDLGQYF.

This chain uses TRBV28 with TRBJ1-3, with TRBD1 identical over 7 bases. The CDR3 runs 14 residues. Per the germline V gene, CDR1 is MDHEN and CDR2 is SYDVKM. After removal of 6 bases from V and 2 bases from J, the junction contained 4 bases not matched to a gene. This CDR3 reads CASRSTGAGNTIYF. CDR3 coding DNA: TGTGCCAGCAGATCAACAGGGGCTGGAAACACCATATATTTT. Based on the CDR3 plus reference TRBV28 and TRBJ1-3, the full variable domain is DVKVTQSSRYLVKRTGEKVFLECVQDMDHENMFWYRQDPGLGLRLIYFSYDVKMKEKGDIPEGYSVSREKKERFSLILESASTNQTSMYLCASRSTGAGNTIYFGEGSWLTVV.

The chain combines TRBV19 with TRBJ2-7; D ambiguous. The germline gives CDR1 LNHDA, CDR2 SQIVND (reference sequence). Trimming shortened V by 2 bases and J by 3 bases, and 11 bases separated the two germline ends. The CDR3 contains 14 residues. The CDR3 DNA sequence: TGTGCCAGTAGTATATCGGGTACCTTCTACGAGCAGTACTTC. This translates into CASSISGTFYEQYF.

The V and J genes are TRBV28 and TRBJ1-3, with a tentative D call TRBD1 (5 bases). V was trimmed by 6 bases and J by 4 bases, leaving 19 bases between them. Germline CDR1 is MDHEN and CDR2 is SYDVKM. CDR3 length: 16 amino acids. The CDR3 protein is CASRTGGLITGNTIYF. In DNA, the CDR3 is TGTGCCAGCAGGACGGGGGGTTTAATTACCGGAAACACCATATATTTT. Filled out from reference TRBV28 and TRBJ1-3, the complete variable domain reads DVKVTQSSRYLVKRTGEKVFLECVQDMDHENMFWYRQDPGLGLRLIYFSYDVKMKEKGDIPEGYSVSREKKERFSLILESASTNQTSMYLCASRTGGLITGNTIYFGEGSWLTVV.

This chain joins TRBV5-4 and TRBJ1-2; 8 bases match TRBD1. V trimming: 2 bases; J trimming: 6 bases; junction bases outside the gene matches: 9. The CDR3 runs to 15 residues. Germline V gene lookup returns CDR1 SGHNT and CDR2 YYREEE (reference sequence). The CDR3 protein is CASSLGGQAANGYTF. The CDR3 coding sequence is TGTGCCAGCAGCTTAGGGGGACAGGCAGCCAATGGCTACACCTTC.

The sample holds a few counts of this clone. This chain joins TRBV6-1 and TRBJ2-5; 7 bases line up with TRBD2. In germline, CDR1 is MNHNS, CDR2 SASEGT. Trimming removed 4 bases from V and 7 bases from J; junction bases left unmatched: 6. The CDR3 contains 13 residues. DNA of the CDR3: TGTGCCAGCAGTGCCACAACGGGGGGGACCCAGTACTTC. Protein product: CASSATTGGTQYF.

V usage is TRBV9 and J usage is TRBJ2-7, with TRBD2 identical over 7 bases. The length of the CDR3 is 15 residues. CDR1 is SGDLS and CDR2 is YYNGEE in the germline V gene. V shed 4 bases and J 3 bases; nucleotides not matched to a gene: 10. Here the CDR3 reads CASSPWGGLNYEQYF. The CDR3, as DNA: TGTGCCAGCAGCCCATGGGGAGGGTTGAACTACGAGCAGTACTTC.

The CDR3 region has the DNA TGTGCCAGCAGCCCCGGACTAGCTGGGGATACGCAGTATTTT. Translation: CASSPGLAGDTQYF. The chain uses TRBV11-3 and TRBJ2-3, with 8 bases aligning to TRBD2. J lost 6 bases, V lost 5 bases, and 7 bases had no gene match. Germline lookup yields CDR1 SGHNT and CDR2 YENEEA. The CDR3 has 14 residues.

The V and J genes are TRBV7-2 and TRBJ2-5; 7 nucleotides match TRBD2. The germline V gene encodes CDR1 SGHTA and CDR2 FQGNSA. J gave up 2 bases and V 5 bases, and 2 bases lay outside the gene matches. The CDR3 has 13 amino acids. In DNA form, the CDR3 reads TGTGCCAGCAGCCGGGGGGTTCAAGAGACCCAGTACTTC. It encodes CASSRGVQETQYF.

The rearrangement links TRBV7-2 to TRBJ2-5; a weak D match, TRBD2 (5 bases). Trimming took 5 bases from V and 3 from J, leaving 10 bases between them. Germline CDR1 is SGHTA and CDR2 is FQGNSA. The CDR3 is made up of 13 amino acids. The CDR3 loop reads CASSTAREETQYF. The CDR3 coding sequence is TGTGCCAGCAGCACCGCGCGGGAAGAGACCCAGTACTTC.